This T cell receptor (beta chain) was profiled in a study of regulatory T cells in long-lasting Graves disease. Study-wide results and limits: Small sample size may have lowered accuracy.

Building of the TCR beta libraries involved iRepertoire HTBI primers and Arm-PCR of CDR3 regions. TCRdb re-derived calls from the multiplex PCR reads in MiXCR, one entry per CDR3 protein. In the table there are some 470,000 distinct CDR3 sequences, 20% to 25% of which are singletons. This clonotype was recorded a few times. The antigen is undetermined. The V gene's germline CDR1 is MNHNS and CDR2 SASEGT. This CDR3 is built from 13 residues. Trimming pared 7 bases from V and 1 base from J, leaving 11 bases between. The time point denotes: persistent/refractory GD, antithyroid drugs over 5 years with positive TRAb. Generation of the TCR library employed RNA extracted from PBMCs.

The sequencing here drew on peripheral blood mononuclear cells (PBMCs), taken when the disease was refractory, from a patient treated with antithyroid drugs. The sequence came from a female donor with Graves disease. The chain uses TRBV6-1 and TRBJ2-7; D not certain. The CDR3 nucleotides are TGTGCCAGCATATCTTTCATTTCCTACGAGCAGTACTTC. Amino acids: CASISFISYEQYF.